Below are 10 T cell receptor beta chains sequenced from a single sample in a study of blood T cell repertoires in COVID-19. TCRdb keeps only in-frame clones here, not all; method: immunoSEQ multiplex PCR. The sample has more than 200,000 clones, 80% to 90% seen once; the top ten hold about 4%. Sequenced material: PBMCs or T cells enriched from blood (not recorded which). The receptors shown here come from a woman in her 30s who had recovered from COVID-19.

V and J are TRBV7-9 and TRBJ1-4; D call uncertain. Trimming shortened V by 4 bases and J by 8 bases, and 17 bases separated the two germline ends. The CDR3 length is 15 residues. Germline V gene lookup returns CDR1 SEHNR and CDR2 FQNEAQ (reference sequence). CDR3 in amino acids: CASSSKTRVVEKLFF. The CDR3 DNA reads TGTGCCAGCAGCTCAAAGACCCGGGTCGTCGAAAAACTGTTTTTT.

The chain uses TRBV7-2 and TRBJ1-2; no clear D. The germline V gene encodes CDR1 SGHTA and CDR2 FQGNSA. This CDR3 has 13 residues. Trimming cost V 1 base and J 8 bases, with 11 bases left between them. This CDR3 reads CASSLVANGGYTF. The CDR3 DNA reads as TGTGCCAGCAGCTTAGTTGCGAACGGGGGCTACACCTTC.

This chain joins TRBV4-1 and TRBJ2-1; 11 nucleotides align to TRBD1. Trimming cost V 0 bases and J 3 bases; bases outside gene matches: 7. The length of the CDR3 is 18 residues. Looked up from germline, CDR1 is MGHRA and CDR2 is YSYEKL. The CDR3 reads CASSQDRTGGGYYNEQFF. The CDR3 DNA is TGCGCCAGCAGCCAAGACCGGACAGGGGGCGGTTACTACAATGAGCAGTTCTTC.

V gene TRBV7-3 combines with J gene TRBJ1-2; possible D gene TRBD1, 6 bases. Germline CDR1 and CDR2: SGHTA and FQGTGA. V was shortened by 2 bases and J by 4 bases, with 14 bases between the two germline ends. This CDR3 region has 15 residues. This chain's CDR3 is CASSLGAGVAYGYTF. The CDR3 bases are TGTGCCAGCAGCTTAGGGGCAGGGGTGGCCTATGGCTACACCTTC.

The chain employs TRBV20-1 and TRBJ1-2; 9 positions agree with TRBD1. This CDR3 comprises 14 residues. V gave up 3 bases and J gave up 8 bases; unmatched junction bases: 10. Germline CDR1 reads DFQATT; CDR2 reads SNEGSKA (reference sequence). In DNA, the CDR3 is TGCAGTGCTAGTGGAGGGACAGGGAGGGCCGGCTACACCTTC. Its translation: CSASGGTGRAGYTF.

The rearrangement links TRBV18 to TRBJ1-3; 8 bases are shared with TRBD1. With V trimmed by 5 bases and J by 8 bases, 5 bases remained unmatched. The CDR3 covers 13 residues. CDR1 and CDR2 (germline): KGHSH, LQKENI. The CDR3 DNA sequence: TGTGCCAGCTCATCGGACAGGGCGGACACCATATATTTT. The encoded protein is CASSSDRADTIYF.

J is TRBJ2-5 and V is TRBV5-1; the match to TRBD2 covers 9 bases. The V and J ends lost 0 bases and 5 bases, in that order; junction bases with no gene match: 2. CDR3 size: 14 residues. In germline, CDR1 is SGHRS, CDR2 YFSETQ. The CDR3 coding sequence is TGCGCCAGCAGCTTGGACAGCGGGAGGGAGACCCAGTACTTC. Its translation is CASSLDSGRETQYF.

The V and J genes are TRBV14 and TRBJ1-2; TRBD1 aligns across 7 bases. The J segment lost 5 bases and the V segment lost 7 bases, leaving 25 bases of the junction unmatched. Germline V lookup: CDR1 SGHDN, CDR2 FVKESK. The CDR3 runs to 19 residues. CDR3 sequence reads: CASTRTAATHLDRAYGYTF. Here the CDR3 DNA reads TGTGCCAGCACCCGGACGGCAGCCACCCATCTCGACAGGGCTTATGGCTACACCTTC.

V gene TRBV7-2 combines with J gene TRBJ2-5; TRBD1 agrees at 7 bases. This CDR3 comprises 15 residues. Germline loops: CDR1 SGHTA, CDR2 FQGNSA. V lost 4 bases, J lost 3 bases, and 8 bases stayed unmatched. CDR3 sequence reads: CASSSLGTAKETQYF. CDR3 in DNA: TGTGCCAGCAGCTCCCTAGGGACAGCGAAAGAGACCCAGTACTTC.

This sequence joins TRBV18 and TRBJ2-2; TRBD2 agrees at 10 bases. In germline, CDR1 is KGHSH, CDR2 LQKENI. The CDR3 runs 16 residues. V lost 4 bases and J lost 2; bases outside the gene matches: 4. The chain's CDR3 is CASSLGTSDNTGELFF. CDR3 nucleotides: TGTGCCAGCTCACTCGGGACTAGCGACAACACCGGGGAGCTGTTTTTT.